This T cell receptor (beta chain) came from a study of blood T cell repertoires in COVID-19. About the study: Sources were T cells, B-cell-depleted T cells, or PBMCs; the material itself was cDNA or gDNA.

Germline values: CDR1 SEHNR, CDR2 FQNEAQ (reference sequence). Trimming stripped 8 bases from V and 1 base from J, with 9 bases between. The CDR3 is 14 residues long. Method: immunoSEQ multiplex PCR; TCRdb's copy keeps in-frame clones and lacks some. Among about 170,000 clones listed, 86% were seen once. Sequencing input: peripheral blood. This receptor was obtained from a woman over 75 in a cohort sampled during active or convalescent COVID-19. This chain uses TRBV7-9 with TRBJ2-6; D uncertain. The CDR3 DNA reads as TGTGCCAGCTCACATGAATCTGGGGCCAACGTCCTGACTTTC. Translating gives CASSHESGANVLTF.